Listed below are T cell receptor beta chains from one sample, sequenced in a study of PD-1 blockade in classical Hodgkin lymphoma. Produced via immunoSEQ multiplex PCR; TCRdb's table is partial and in-frame only. Among 95,000 to 100,000 clones listed, around 89% were seen once. This sample comprised peripheral blood mononuclear cells (PBMCs), obtained before the second cycle of nivolumab. These receptors were taken from a human donor with classical Hodgkin lymphoma. CDR3s include the opening cysteine and the closing phenylalanine or tryptophan. The order of the fields is D gene, V gene, clone size, J gene, CDR3 DNA, CDR3 protein. A D gene is named only where the DNA matches it firmly. Clone size is not always given. Where it is, it says once, few, many or a class for expanded clones.

d_gene: TRBD1
v_gene: TRBV28
abundance: once
j_gene: TRBJ2-7
CDR3nt: TGTGCCAGCAGTAACGCTGGGGGACAGGGTAGGTACGAGCAGTACTTC
CDR3aa: CASSNAGGQGRYEQYF

d_gene: TRBD1
v_gene: TRBV19
abundance: -
j_gene: TRBJ1-4
CDR3nt: TGTGCCAGACTTGGACAGGGGAGTAGTGAAAAACTGTTTTTT
CDR3aa: CARLGQGSSEKLFF

d_gene: TRBD1
v_gene: TRBV9
abundance: -
j_gene: TRBJ2-1
CDR3nt: TGTGCCAGCAGCGTAGAGGGGGGGGACAGGGGCCCCTTGGCCTACAATGAGCAGTTCTTC
CDR3aa: CASSVEGGDRGPLAYNEQFF

d_gene: -
v_gene: TRBV29-1
abundance: -
j_gene: TRBJ2-1
CDR3nt: TGCAGCGTTGCGGGCCAAGCCGGGGAGCAGTTCTTC
CDR3aa: CSVAGQAGEQFF

d_gene: -
v_gene: TRBV18
abundance: -
j_gene: TRBJ1-3
CDR3nt: TGTGCCAGCTCACCTAAGGGTAACTCAGGAAACACCATATATTTT
CDR3aa: CASSPKGNSGNTIYF

d_gene: TRBD2
v_gene: TRBV7-2
abundance: -
j_gene: TRBJ2-5
CDR3nt: TGTGCCAGCAGCTTAATAGGACTAGCGGCTCAAGAGACCCAGTACTTC
CDR3aa: CASSLIGLAAQETQYF

d_gene: -
v_gene: TRBV7-9
abundance: few
j_gene: TRBJ1-2
CDR3nt: TGTGCCAGCAGCTCCCTTCAGGGTCTAGGCTACACCTTC
CDR3aa: CASSSLQGLGYTF

d_gene: TRBD1
v_gene: TRBV11-2
abundance: -
j_gene: TRBJ2-1
CDR3nt: TGTGCCAGCAGCTCCCCGCGACAGGGCACGAATGAGCAGTTCTTC
CDR3aa: CASSSPRQGTNEQFF

d_gene: -
v_gene: TRBV5-1
abundance: -
j_gene: TRBJ2-3
CDR3nt: TGCGCCACTCGGGCCGAGGGTAGGGCGGATACGCAGTATTTT
CDR3aa: CATRAEGRADTQYF

d_gene: TRBD2
v_gene: TRBV5-6
abundance: once
j_gene: TRBJ2-4
CDR3nt: TGTGCCAGCAGCTTTGGGGTGGGAGGGGACATTCAGTACTTC
CDR3aa: CASSFGVGGDIQYF

d_gene: -
v_gene: TRBV4-1
abundance: -
j_gene: TRBJ2-1
CDR3nt: TGCGCCAGCAGCCAAGATTTTTCTGCTGGAAACAATGAGCAGTTCTTC
CDR3aa: CASSQDFSAGNNEQFF

d_gene: TRBD1
v_gene: TRBV5-1
abundance: -
j_gene: TRBJ1-4
CDR3nt: TGTGCCAGCAGCTGGGACAGGGGCAGGGAAAAACTGTTTTTT
CDR3aa: CASSWDRGREKLFF

d_gene: -
v_gene: TRBV30
abundance: -
j_gene: TRBJ1-5
CDR3nt: TGTGCCTGGAGTGCCGGCCTTGGCAATCAGCCCCAGCATTTT
CDR3aa: CAWSAGLGNQPQHF

d_gene: -
v_gene: TRBV7-9
abundance: -
j_gene: TRBJ1-1
CDR3nt: TGTGCCAGCAGCTTAGGATTACTCCAGAACACTGAAGCTTTCTTT
CDR3aa: CASSLGLLQNTEAFF

d_gene: -
v_gene: TRBV6-1
abundance: -
j_gene: TRBJ2-3
CDR3nt: TGTGCCAGCAGCACCTTGGGGGGATGGACAGATACGCAGTATTTT
CDR3aa: CASSTLGGWTDTQYF

d_gene: -
v_gene: TRBV7-8
abundance: -
j_gene: TRBJ2-7
CDR3nt: TGTGCCAGCAGCTTAGGGGGCGGGGGCATCGACGAGCAGTACTTC
CDR3aa: CASSLGGGGIDEQYF

d_gene: TRBD1
v_gene: TRBV5-6
abundance: -
j_gene: TRBJ1-6
CDR3nt: TGTGCCAGCAGCTTCGGGACAGGATATAATTCACCCCTCCACTTT
CDR3aa: CASSFGTGYNSPLHF

d_gene: -
v_gene: TRBV5-1
abundance: -
j_gene: TRBJ1-1
CDR3nt: TGCGCCAGCAGCTTCTTCGGGGGGCACACTGAAGCTTTCTTT
CDR3aa: CASSFFGGHTEAFF

d_gene: -
v_gene: TRBV1
abundance: -
j_gene: TRBJ1-4
CDR3nt: TGCACCAGCAGCCAGGTCCCGACAGGGCGCGAGAGTGAAAAACTGTTTTTT
CDR3aa: CTSSQVPTGRESEKLFF

d_gene: -
v_gene: TRBV6-6
abundance: -
j_gene: TRBJ2-7
CDR3nt: TGTGCCAGCAGTTACTCGCCCCGGTTGAGCTCCTACGAGCAGTACTTC
CDR3aa: CASSYSPRLSSYEQYF

d_gene: -
v_gene: TRBV5-1
abundance: -
j_gene: TRBJ1-1
CDR3nt: TGCGCCAGCAGCACTGATGGGATGAACACTGAAGCTTTCTTT
CDR3aa: CASSTDGMNTEAFF

d_gene: TRBD1
v_gene: TRBV19
abundance: -
j_gene: TRBJ1-5
CDR3nt: TGTGCCAGTAGTCCGGACAGGGAATACCAGCCCCAGCATTTT
CDR3aa: CASSPDREYQPQHF

d_gene: -
v_gene: TRBV19
abundance: -
j_gene: TRBJ2-2
CDR3nt: TGTGCCAGTCACCTAGCCGGGGCGTGGGGCACCGGGGAGCTGTTTTTT
CDR3aa: CASHLAGAWGTGELFF

d_gene: TRBD1
v_gene: TRBV6-5
abundance: -
j_gene: TRBJ1-5
CDR3nt: TGTGCCAGCACCACAGGGGTTCAGCCCCAGCATTTT
CDR3aa: CASTTGVQPQHF

d_gene: TRBD1
v_gene: TRBV7-2
abundance: -
j_gene: TRBJ2-4
CDR3nt: TGTGCCAGCAGCCTAAAACGGACAGGACCCAACAAAAACATTCAGTACTTC
CDR3aa: CASSLKRTGPNKNIQYF

d_gene: TRBD1
v_gene: TRBV5-4
abundance: -
j_gene: TRBJ1-3
CDR3nt: TGTGCCAGCAGCTTGTACAGGGGCACGTCTGGAAACACCATATATTTT
CDR3aa: CASSLYRGTSGNTIYF

d_gene: -
v_gene: TRBV11-1
abundance: -
j_gene: TRBJ1-2
CDR3nt: TGTGCCAGCAGCCACCGACAGCGCGGTGGCTACACCTTC
CDR3aa: CASSHRQRGGYTF

d_gene: -
v_gene: TRBV6-6
abundance: -
j_gene: TRBJ1-5
CDR3nt: TGTGCCAGCAGTTACGCGCCAGGAAATCAGCCCCAGCATTTT
CDR3aa: CASSYAPGNQPQHF

d_gene: TRBD1
v_gene: TRBV5-1
abundance: -
j_gene: TRBJ2-3
CDR3nt: TGCGCCAGCAGCAGGACAGGGGATCCTAGCACAGATACGCAGTATTTT
CDR3aa: CASSRTGDPSTDTQYF

d_gene: -
v_gene: TRBV5-1
abundance: -
j_gene: TRBJ1-1
CDR3nt: TGCGCCAGCAGCACCAGGGAGGGCGCTTTCTTT
CDR3aa: CASSTREGAFF

d_gene: -
v_gene: TRBV27
abundance: -
j_gene: TRBJ2-3
CDR3nt: TGTGCCAGCAGTTTGGCGGGGGATACGCAGTATTTT
CDR3aa: CASSLAGDTQYF

d_gene: TRBD1
v_gene: TRBV6-4
abundance: -
j_gene: TRBJ2-2
CDR3nt: TGTGCCAGCAGTGACTCGGGGGACAGGTCCCCCGGGGAGCTGTTTTTT
CDR3aa: CASSDSGDRSPGELFF

d_gene: -
v_gene: TRBV19
abundance: -
j_gene: TRBJ1-1
CDR3nt: TGTGCCAGTAAGGTTCGGACCCAGGGCACTGAAGCTTTCTTT
CDR3aa: CASKVRTQGTEAFF

d_gene: -
v_gene: TRBV7-2
abundance: -
j_gene: TRBJ2-1
CDR3nt: TGTGCCAGCGGGTGGGGGGGCCGCGATGAGCAGTTCTTC
CDR3aa: CASGWGGRDEQFF

d_gene: -
v_gene: TRBV6-1
abundance: -
j_gene: TRBJ2-3
CDR3nt: TGTGCCAGCAGTGAAGCTCTCAGTGTGGCAGATACGCAGTATTTT
CDR3aa: CASSEALSVADTQYF

d_gene: -
v_gene: TRBV28
abundance: -
j_gene: TRBJ1-4
CDR3nt: TGTGCCAGCAGTTTAGGCTCAGGGCATGGAAAACTGTTTTTT
CDR3aa: CASSLGSGHGKLFF

d_gene: TRBD2
v_gene: TRBV5-1
abundance: -
j_gene: TRBJ2-5
CDR3nt: TGCGCCAGCAGCTCCGGGTCAGCGGGGGTGGAGACCCAGTACTTC
CDR3aa: CASSSGSAGVETQYF

d_gene: -
v_gene: TRBV7-9
abundance: -
j_gene: TRBJ2-7
CDR3nt: TGTGCCAGCAGCTTGGAGAGCTACGAGCAGTACTTC
CDR3aa: CASSLESYEQYF

d_gene: -
v_gene: TRBV18
abundance: -
j_gene: TRBJ1-5
CDR3nt: TGTGCCAGCTCACCGGGGGATCAGCCCCAGCATTTT
CDR3aa: CASSPGDQPQHF